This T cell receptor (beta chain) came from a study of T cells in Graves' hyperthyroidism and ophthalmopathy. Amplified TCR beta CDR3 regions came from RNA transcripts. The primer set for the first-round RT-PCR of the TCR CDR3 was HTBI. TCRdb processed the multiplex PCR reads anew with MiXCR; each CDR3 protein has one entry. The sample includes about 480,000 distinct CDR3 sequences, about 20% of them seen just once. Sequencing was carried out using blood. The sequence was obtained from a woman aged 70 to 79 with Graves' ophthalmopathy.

The CDR3 region is CASSPETAGSGYGYTF. DNA for the CDR3: TGTGCCAGCTCACCAGAAACCGCAGGGTCCGGCTATGGCTACACCTTC. The gene calls are TRBV18 and TRBJ1-2; D might be TRBD1 (5 bases). V gave up 2 bases and J gave up 4 bases, with 17 bases separating them. The length of the CDR3 is 16 residues. Germline V lookup: CDR1 KGHSH, CDR2 LQKENI.